The 22 T cell receptor beta chains listed next were all sequenced from one sample in a study of T cell repertoires and HLA-DP antigens. Antigen specificity for these receptors is unknown. This table comes from immunoSEQ multiplex PCR, and its TCRdb copy is limited to in-frame clones, with some not included. Of almost 90,000 clones listed, about 89% are singletons. Sequenced: CD4+ T cells from PBMCs. All receptors come from a man in his fifties or sixties in good health and CMV-seronegative.

This clone has a handful of counts. This sequence joins TRBV10-1 and TRBJ2-7; D unresolved. V lost 7 bases and J lost 6, with 10 bases in between. Germline loops: CDR1 WNHNN, CDR2 SYGVQD (reference sequence). The CDR3 covers 11 residues. The CDR3 reads CASNPLIEQYF. Here the CDR3 DNA reads TGCGCCAGCAATCCCTTGATCGAGCAGTACTTC.

The chain employs TRBV5-8 and TRBJ2-1; a possible D gene is TRBD2 (6 bases). CDR1 and CDR2 (germline): SGHTS, YDEGEE. The CDR3 is 13 amino acids. Trimming cost V 4 bases and J 6 bases, with 11 bases left between them. CDR3 amino acids: CASSDPGVNEQFF. The CDR3 nucleotides read TGTGCCAGCAGCGACCCGGGGGTCAATGAGCAGTTCTTC.

This chain links TRBV9 with TRBJ2-5, with D possibly TRBD1 on 6 matching bases. This CDR3 spans 14 amino acids. Germline-derived CDR1 and CDR2 are SGDLS and YYNGEE. Trimming removed 3 bases at V and 1 base at J, with 10 bases between. CDR3 nucleotides: TGTGCCAGCAGCGATACAGGGTTCCAAGAGACCCAGTACTTC. It is translated as CASSDTGFQETQYF.

The chain couples TRBV7-8 to TRBJ2-3; a weak D match, TRBD2 (5 bases). The germline gives CDR1 SGHVS, CDR2 FQNEAQ. V lost 7 bases and J 2 bases, leaving 19 bases between the germline ends. This CDR3 region has 16 residues. The CDR3 spells CASNPSRWGDTDTQYF. The CDR3, as DNA: TGTGCCAGCAACCCTTCTCGGTGGGGAGACACAGATACGCAGTATTTT.

This clone was detected a few times. The chain carries TRBV7-2 and TRBJ2-3; maybe TRBD2 (6 bases). V was shortened by 0 bases and J by 5 bases, with 9 bases between the two germline ends. In germline, CDR1 is SGHTA, CDR2 FQGNSA. The CDR3 runs to 14 residues. For the CDR3, the DNA is TGTGCCAGCAGCTTAGCATACGGGGGAGATACGCAGTATTTT. It specifies CASSLAYGGDTQYF. Combining the CDR3 with reference TRBV7-2 and TRBJ2-3 gives the whole variable domain GAGVSQSPSNKVTEKGKDVELRCDPISGHTALYWYRQSLGQGLEFLIYFQGNSAPDKSGLPSDRFSAERTGGSVSTLTIQRTQQEDSAVYLCASSLAYGGDTQYFGPGTRLTVL.

The chain uses TRBV5-4 and TRBJ2-3, with TRBD1 as a possible D gene (5 bases). Trimming cost V 0 bases and J 0 bases, with 20 bases left between them. This CDR3 comprises 19 residues. Germline CDR1 and CDR2: SGHNT and YYREEE (reference sequence). CDR3 residues: CASSLAARAIVHSTDTQYF. CDR3 bases: TGTGCCAGCAGCTTGGCGGCCAGGGCTATCGTCCATAGCACAGATACGCAGTATTTT.

The chain recombines TRBV6-5 with TRBJ1-2; TRBD1 aligns across 7 bases. The J segment lost 0 bases and the V segment lost 4 bases, leaving 2 bases of the junction unmatched. The germline V gene encodes CDR1 MNHEY and CDR2 SVGAGI. This CDR3 contains 14 residues. DNA of the CDR3: TGTGCCAGCAGTTTGGGACAGCCTAACTATGGCTACACCTTC. As protein: CASSLGQPNYGYTF.

In its sample, this clone was seen once. The V gene is TRBV30, the J gene TRBJ2-3, with D possibly called TRBD1 or TRBD2 (6 bases each). Germline V gene sequence: CDR1 GTSNPN, CDR2 SVGIG (reference sequence). V lost 0 bases to trimming and J lost 6 bases, with 13 bases between them. The CDR3 contains 14 residues. The DNA for the CDR3 is TGTGCCTGGAGTGTAGGGGGGAACGCGGATACGCAGTATTTT. As protein: CAWSVGGNADTQYF.

The rearrangement links TRBV21-1 to TRBJ2-3; TRBD2, the table's D call, lacks a check against the DNA. TRBV21-1 is noted as a pseudogene. The CDR3 runs 15 residues. CDR3 bases: TGTGCCAGCAGCAGACTAGCGGGAGGTTTGGATACGCAGTATTTT. This encodes CASSRLAGGLDTQYF.

The sample holds a few counts of this clone. The chain combines TRBV30 with TRBJ2-1, with D perhaps matching TRBD1 (5 bases). Germline CDR1 GTSNPN, CDR2 SVGIG (reference sequence). The V and J ends lost 3 bases and 5 bases respectively, with 23 bases between them. CDR3 length equals 17 residues. DNA for the CDR3: TGTGCCTGGAGCCCCAGTTGGAAACAGGCATTAGACAATGAGCAGTTCTTC. This encodes CAWSPSWKQALDNEQFF. Together with reference TRBV30 and TRBJ2-1, the CDR3 gives the full variable domain: SQTIHQWPATLVQPVGSPLSLECTVEGTSNPNLYWYRQAAGRGLQLLFYSVGIGQISSEVPQNLSASRPQDRQFILSSKKLLLSDSGFYLCAWSPSWKQALDNEQFFGPGTRLTVL.

This chain uses TRBV6-1 with TRBJ1-1; no reliable D call. Germline assignment: CDR1 MNHNS and CDR2 SASEGT. V gave up 8 bases and J gave up 0 bases, with 16 bases separating them. The CDR3 loop spans 15 amino acids. Written as DNA, the CDR3 is TGTGCCAGCGACCCTGGTGTCGGAGTGAACACTGAAGCTTTCTTT. This codes for CASDPGVGVNTEAFF.

The chain employs TRBV30 and TRBJ1-2, with D uncertain. The CDR3 is made up of 11 amino acids. V was cut by 3 bases and J by 5 bases, with 7 bases left in between. CDR1 is GTSNPN, CDR2 SVGIG, per germline (reference sequence). The CDR3 sequence is CAWRVQYGYTF. As DNA, the CDR3 is TGTGCCTGGAGGGTACAATATGGCTACACCTTC.

This clone showed up just a few times. The V call is TRBV28, the J call TRBJ2-2, with 10 nucleotides matching TRBD1. V shed 5 bases, J shed 4 bases, and the junction held 4 bases outside the gene matches. CDR3 length equals 15 residues. Germline V lookup: CDR1 MDHEN, CDR2 SYDVKM. CDR3 protein: CASSPDRGRTGELFF. As DNA, the CDR3 is TGTGCCAGCAGTCCCGACAGGGGGCGCACCGGGGAGCTGTTTTTT.

This rearrangement joins TRBV10-1 to TRBJ2-1; TRBD1 matches at 9 bases. Germline CDR1 and CDR2: WNHNN and SYGVQD (reference sequence). This CDR3 is 14 amino acids long. Trimming took 6 bases from V and 4 from J; bases not matched to a gene: 4. The CDR3: CASRPGQGYNEQFF. In nucleotides, the CDR3 is TGCGCCAGCAGGCCGGGACAGGGATACAATGAGCAGTTCTTC.

V gene TRBV6-6 combines with J gene TRBJ1-5; 8 bases align to TRBD1. J lost 6 bases, V lost 0 bases, and 7 bases had no gene match. In germline, CDR1 is MNHNY, CDR2 SVGAGI (reference sequence). The length of the CDR3 is 16 residues. For the CDR3, the DNA is TGTGCCAGCAGTTACTCTCGGCAGGGGGCGACTCAGCCCCAGCATTTT. It translates to CASSYSRQGATQPQHF.

This chain uses TRBV27 with TRBJ1-5, with D possibly TRBD1 on 5 matching bases. Trimming removed 5 bases from V and 7 bases from J, with 24 bases in between. CDR3 size: 17 residues. Looked up from germline, CDR1 is MNHEY and CDR2 is SMNVEV (reference sequence). The CDR3 region is CASSVGVRPGLRQPQHF. In DNA, the CDR3 is TGTGCCAGCAGTGTGGGGGTCCGCCCGGGTTTAAGGCAGCCCCAGCATTTT.

In its sample, this clone was seen a few times. The rearrangement uses TRBV10-3 and TRBJ2-2; perhaps D is TRBD1 or TRBD2 (6 bases each). This CDR3 is built from 16 residues. V lost 6 bases and J lost 1, with 15 bases in between. Looked up from germline, CDR1 is ENHRY and CDR2 is SYGVKD. The CDR3 sequence: CAIRGGDRMNTGELFF. The CDR3 nucleotides read TGTGCCATCAGGGGGGGAGACAGGATGAACACCGGGGAGCTGTTTTTT.

This chain joins TRBV5-1 and TRBJ2-3, with D hard to call. This CDR3 is 11 amino acids long. Deletions cut 0 bases from V and 4 bases from J, with 0 bases between. Germline V gene data show CDR1 as SGHRS and CDR2 as YFSETQ. The CDR3 loop reads CASSLADTQYF. CDR3 DNA sequence: TGCGCCAGCAGCTTGGCAGATACGCAGTATTTT.

The V and J genes are TRBV10-1 and TRBJ2-7; a possible D gene is TRBD1 (6 bases). The germline gives CDR1 WNHNN, CDR2 SYGVQD (reference sequence). Between the trimmed V and J ends, which lost 6 bases and 1 base, there was a span of 13 bases. This CDR3 is built from 14 residues. The CDR3 bases are TGCGCCAGCAGCGAAACAGGGTTGTCCTACGAGCAGTACTTC. It translates to CASSETGLSYEQYF.

The chain employs TRBV28 and TRBJ1-2; 9 nucleotides line up with TRBD1. The CDR3 spans 14 residues. V shed 3 bases and J 3 bases; nucleotides not matched to a gene: 2. Germline V CDR1 and CDR2: MDHEN, SYDVKM. CDR3 amino acids: CASSLGQGDYGYTF. CDR3 coding DNA: TGTGCCAGCAGTTTGGGACAGGGAGACTATGGCTACACCTTC.

This clone appeared a single time. The chain links TRBV10-3 to TRBJ2-1; 11 bases match TRBD2. V was clipped by 7 bases and J by 6 bases; unmatched bases: 8. The CDR3 length is 15 residues. The germline V gene has CDR1 ENHRY and CDR2 SYGVKD. DNA for the CDR3: TGTGCCATCAAGAAGGGACTAGCGGATATCAATGAGCAGTTCTTC. Protein: CAIKKGLADINEQFF.

The chain carries TRBV6-5 and TRBJ2-5; no reliable D call. Germline values: CDR1 MNHEY, CDR2 SVGAGI. V shed 6 bases and J shed 9 bases, with 14 bases lying between them. This CDR3 has 12 amino acids. The chain's CDR3 is CASSKVAPAQYF. The CDR3 coding sequence is TGTGCCAGCAGCAAGGTGGCGCCAGCCCAGTACTTC.